This TCR beta chain was sequenced for a study of blood T cells in healthy people across ages. Study-level findings and limits: Strong correlation existed between TCR beta diversity and naive T cell percentage.

This clonotype was seen only a few times. The antigen remains unidentified. A second PCR of 7 to 11 cycles used a sample-barcoded 5' primer and a J-beta primer mix. TCRdb itself ran the 5' RACE reads through MiXCR, one entry per CDR3 protein. The sample contains 800,000 to 900,000 distinct CDR3 sequences, around two thirds of which appear only once. CDR3 length: 15 residues. Trimming took 1 base from V and 10 from J; bases not matched to a gene: 9. Germline assignment: CDR1 LGHDT and CDR2 YNNKEL (reference sequence). The chain links TRBV3-1 to TRBJ2-1; TRBD2 agrees at 8 bases. Sequencing input: blood. The clonotype originates from a man younger than 45 in good health. The DNA for the CDR3 is TGTGCCAGCAGCCAAGTTGGTCTAGCGGGTGGGGAGCAGTTCTTC. It encodes CASSQVGLAGGEQFF.